This T cell receptor (beta chain) was recorded in a study of shared clonotypes between healthy human individuals. The CDR3 length is 15 residues. Germline loops: CDR1 SGHRS, CDR2 YFSETQ. V gave up 0 bases and J gave up 0 bases, with 7 bases separating them. Generated by immunoSEQ multiplex PCR, the TCRdb table keeps only in-frame clones and is missing some. The repertoire includes roughly 500,000 clones, about four fifths of them detected once, and 10% to 15% sits in the top ten. This chain joins TRBV5-1 and TRBJ2-1; maybe TRBD1 (5 bases). The sample was PBMCs. This receptor was taken from a woman between 40 and 50 years old in good health. Some clones in this sample may be carry-over from other donors' samples. CDR3 sequence: CASSLGQRSYNEQFF. As DNA, the CDR3 is TGCGCCAGCAGCTTGGGACAGCGCTCCTACAATGAGCAGTTCTTC.